Presented here are 17 T cell receptor beta chains from one specimen sequenced in a study of regulatory T cells in long-lasting Graves disease. Building of the TCR beta libraries involved iRepertoire HTBI primers and Arm-PCR of CDR3 regions. TCRdb reanalysed the multiplex PCR reads using MiXCR and keeps one entry per CDR3 protein. The sample has around 450,000 distinct CDR3 sequences, 15% seen once; the top ten hold approximately 8%. The time point is: newly diagnosed GD, antithyroid drugs for less than 3 months. The authors made the TCR library using RNA they extracted from PBMCs. These data are also associated with another study on T cells in Graves' hyperthyroidism and ophthalmopathy.

Here the sequenced sample was peripheral blood mononuclear cells (PBMCs), taken at new diagnosis, from a patient treated with antithyroid drugs. The source is a woman in her forties with Graves disease.

Many counts were recorded for this clonotype. V gene TRBV6-1 combines with J gene TRBJ2-2, with D unresolved. Germline V gene lookup returns CDR1 MNHNS and CDR2 SASEGT. Trimming shortened V by 6 bases and J by 0 bases, and 8 bases separated the two germline ends. The CDR3 consists of 14 residues. The CDR3 nucleotides are TGTGCCAGCAGAAATGACCCGAACACCGGGGAGCTGTTTTTT. It yields the protein CASRNDPNTGELFF.

This clonotype was counted at least ten times. The chain uses TRBV6-1 and TRBJ2-2, with 7 bases aligning to TRBD2. The CDR3 is 16 residues long. V gave up 5 bases and J gave up 3 bases; unmatched junction bases: 9. CDR1 and CDR2 (germline): MNHNS, SASEGT. Written as DNA, the CDR3 is TGTGCCAGCAGTCCTGGGGGACTATCGGACACCGGGGAGCTGTTTTTT. Translated: CASSPGGLSDTGELFF.

The V call is TRBV6-2 or TRBV6-3, the J call TRBJ2-1; 9 bases are a match to TRBD1. The CDR3 length is 13 residues. CDR1 and CDR2 (germline): MNHEY, SVGEGT. The V segment lost 11 bases and the J segment 7 bases; nucleotides outside the gene matches: 9. The CDR3 reads CAAGGQGKNEQFF. The CDR3 bases are TGTGCCGCAGGGGGACAGGGTAAAAATGAGCAGTTCTTC.

This clonotype was counted at least ten times. The chain is built from TRBV28 and TRBJ2-1, with D possibly being TRBD2 (6 bases). The CDR3 is 16 residues long. CDR1 is MDHEN, CDR2 SYDVKM, per germline. V was trimmed by 3 bases and J by 8 bases, leaving 20 bases between them. The CDR3 sequence is CASSFGGHNLGDEQFF. The DNA for the CDR3 is TGTGCCAGCAGTTTCGGAGGGCACAATTTGGGGGATGAGCAGTTCTTC.

Comment on this clonotype: This may come from a read error, since a much larger clone is one base off. The V gene is TRBV18, the J gene TRBJ2-7, with 8 bases matching TRBD2. Germline CDR1 and CDR2: KGHSH and LQKENI. This CDR3 contains 17 residues. For the CDR3, the DNA is TGTGCCAGCTCACCATCTTCCGGGAGGGGTAGCTCCCACGAGCAGTACTTC. It translates to CASSPSSGRGSSHEQYF. The complete variable domain, with remaining parts taken from reference TRBV18 and TRBJ2-7, reads NAGVMQNPRHLVRRRGQEARLRCSPMKGHSHVYWYRQLPEEGLKFMVYLQKENIIDESGMPKERFSAEFPKEGPSILRIQQVVRGDSAAYFCASSPSSGRGSSHEQYFGPGTRLTVT.

As regards this clonotype: Mismatch with germline at one junction end may stem from a read error. The rearrangement links TRBV4-2 to TRBJ2-3, with D possibly being TRBD1 (5 bases). Germline CDR1 and CDR2: LGHNA and YNFKEQ. The CDR3 covers 14 residues. The CDR3 protein is CASSQEATTGTQYF. DNA for the CDR3: TGTGCCAGCAGCCAAGAGGCGACCACAGGTACGCAGTATTTT.

Concerning this clonotype itself: A clone one base away is much larger, so this may be a read error. The chain recombines TRBV12-3 or TRBV12-4 with TRBJ1-2, with D tentatively TRBD1 (6 bases). This CDR3 spans 16 amino acids. CDR3 bases: TGTGCCAGCAGTTTTGCCCCCGGGGGCAGGAACTATGGCTACATCTTC. Amino acid sequence: CASSFAPGGRNYGYIF.

The sample holds many counts of this clonotype. The chain employs TRBV28 and TRBJ1-4; D is uncertain. Germline V gene data show CDR1 as MDHEN and CDR2 as SYDVKM. Trimming took off 6 bases at V and 5 bases at J, with 13 bases between the two ends. The CDR3 extends over 14 amino acids. CDR3 in DNA: TGTGCCAGCAGCCATGGAGGGCAAAATGAAAAACTGTTTTTT. Its translation: CASSHGGQNEKLFF.

The CDR3, as DNA: TGTGCCAGCAGCTTAGCAGGGGATCAAGAGACCCAGTACTTC. Translated, it gives CASSLAGDQETQYF. The V and J genes are TRBV7-3 and TRBJ2-5, with D possibly matching TRBD1 (6 bases). From germline, CDR1 is SGHTA and CDR2 FQGTGA. The V gene lost 2 bases and the J gene lost 2 bases, with 9 bases spanning the gap. CDR3 length: 14 residues.

The chain combines TRBV28 with TRBJ1-3, with TRBD1 matching 7 bases. This CDR3 spans 15 amino acids. Germline values: CDR1 MDHEN, CDR2 SYDVKM. Unmatched junction bases numbered 6, after V lost 6 bases and J lost 1 base. The CDR3 nucleotides read TGTGCCAGCAGCCGTACAGGGGCGTCTGGAAACACCATATATTTT. Translated, it gives CASSRTGASGNTIYF.

This clonotype appeared many times. The genes are TRBV27 and TRBJ2-2; tentative D call: TRBD2 (6 bases). V lost 8 bases and J lost 1, with 14 bases in between. Germline V gives CDR1 MNHEY, CDR2 SMNVEV (reference sequence). The CDR3 runs to 15 residues. CDR3 residues: CASGRRRENTGELFF. As DNA, the CDR3 is TGTGCCAGCGGACGGCGGCGGGAGAACACCGGGGAGCTGTTTTTT.

This clonotype has ten or more counts. At one of its ends the junction is not consistent with the germline gene, which may arise from a read error. This chain links TRBV5-1 with TRBJ1-3; no clear D. Germline V gives CDR1 SGHRS, CDR2 YFSETQ. The CDR3 is 13 amino acids. The CDR3 region has the DNA TGTGCCAGCAGCTTGCCCGCTGGAAACACCATATATTTT. Its protein product is CASSLPAGNTIYF.

This clonotype was detected many times. This chain uses TRBV7-8 with TRBJ1-5; TRBD1 is a possible D gene (5 bases). Germline V gene data show CDR1 as SGHVS and CDR2 as FQNEAQ. The CDR3 runs to 15 residues. Trimming removed 2 bases from V and 3 bases from J, with 11 bases in between. The CDR3: CASSLWGGFNQPQHF. The CDR3 DNA is TGTGCCAGCAGCTTATGGGGCGGGTTCAATCAGCCCCAGCATTTT.

This clonotype was counted at least ten times. The DNA of the CDR3 is TGTGCCAGCAGCTTCCCGGACAGGGGGCAAGAGACCCAGTACTTC. Translated: CASSFPDRGQETQYF. The V call is TRBV11-1, the J call TRBJ2-5; 10 nucleotides match TRBD1. The CDR3 length is 15 residues. Germline V gene lookup returns CDR1 SGHAT and CDR2 FQDESV (reference sequence). With V trimmed by 3 bases and J by 2 bases, 3 bases remained unmatched.

This clonotype came up many times. The V call is TRBV6-2 or TRBV6-3, the J call TRBJ2-3; 16 bases align to TRBD2. V was clipped by 4 bases and J by 0 bases; unmatched bases: 10. From germline, CDR1 is MNHEY and CDR2 SVGEGT. There are 20 residues in the CDR3. CDR3 DNA sequence: TGTGCCAGCAGTTTCCTCGGGACTAGCGGGAGGGCCCTAAGCACAGATACGCAGTATTTT. This translates into CASSFLGTSGRALSTDTQYF.

The chain is built from TRBV6-1 and TRBJ1-1; D is perhaps TRBD1 (5 bases). V was shortened by 4 bases and J by 3 bases, with 9 bases between the two germline ends. The length of the CDR3 is 13 residues. CDR1 MNHNS and CDR2 SASEGT come from the germline V gene. The CDR3 nucleotides are TGTGCCAGCAGTGCCGGGGGATACACTGAAGCTTTCTTT. This sequence encodes CASSAGGYTEAFF.

This clonotype was counted many times. The CDR3 DNA reads TGTGCTAGTGGCCCGGCGTCTTTCCCCGGGGAGCTGTTTTTT. Translating gives CASGPASFPGELFF. This chain uses TRBV12-5 with TRBJ2-2; D is undetermined. Germline CDR1 and CDR2: LGHNT and FRNRAP. V was cut by 6 bases and J by 6 bases, with 14 bases left in between. This CDR3 is 14 amino acids long.